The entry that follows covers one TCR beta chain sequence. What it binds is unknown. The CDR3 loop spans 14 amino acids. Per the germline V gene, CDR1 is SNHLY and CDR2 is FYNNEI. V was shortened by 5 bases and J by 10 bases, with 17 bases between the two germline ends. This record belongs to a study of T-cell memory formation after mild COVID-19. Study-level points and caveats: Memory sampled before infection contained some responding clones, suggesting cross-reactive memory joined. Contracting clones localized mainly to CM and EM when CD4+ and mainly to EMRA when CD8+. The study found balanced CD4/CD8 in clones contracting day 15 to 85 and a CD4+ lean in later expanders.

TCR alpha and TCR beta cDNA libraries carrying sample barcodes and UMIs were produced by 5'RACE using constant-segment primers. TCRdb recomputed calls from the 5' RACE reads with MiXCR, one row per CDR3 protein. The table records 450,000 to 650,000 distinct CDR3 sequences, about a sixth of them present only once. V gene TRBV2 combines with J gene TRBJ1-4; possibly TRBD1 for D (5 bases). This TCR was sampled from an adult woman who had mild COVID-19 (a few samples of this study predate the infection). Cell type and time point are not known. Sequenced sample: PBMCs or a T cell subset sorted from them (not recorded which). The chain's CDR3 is CASSPTGPIGKLFF. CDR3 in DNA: TGTGCCAGCAGTCCAACAGGCCCGATTGGAAAACTGTTTTTT.